This T cell receptor (beta chain) comes out of a study of T cells in tuberculosis. Whole-study context: The T cells targeted glucose monomycolate, a mycobacterial lipid, via CD1B.

Findings and limits, study-wide: Shorter CDR3-alpha in active tuberculosis partly drove smaller distances.

A remark on this clone: Its antigen is unidentified.

The assay was immunoSEQ multiplex PCR, and TCRdb's table has in-frame clones only and misses some. The sample lists 30,000 to 45,000 clones; over 90% were seen once. The J segment lost 4 bases and the V segment lost 5 bases, leaving 14 bases of the junction unmatched. This CDR3 spans 16 amino acids. Germline loops: CDR1 SGHTA, CDR2 FQGTGA. Input material: PBMCs. V gene TRBV7-3 combines with J gene TRBJ2-7; the match to TRBD2 covers 7 bases. This TCR came from a donor aged 10-29 years with latent tuberculosis or without tuberculosis infection. CDR3 loop: CASSPRVPGGAYEQYF. CDR3 sequence (DNA): TGTGCCAGCAGCCCCAGAGTCCCGGGGGGAGCGTACGAGCAGTACTTC.